The next 26 T cell receptor beta chains were all read from a single sample in a study of OX40 agonist ivuxolimab in advanced cancers. Assay used: immunoSEQ multiplex PCR; TCRdb lists only in-frame clones, some missing. This table holds about 26,000 clones, approximately 85% found once. This specimen consisted of CD4+ or CD8+ T cells sorted from blood, obtained in a trial of the OX40 agonist ivuxolimab. The receptors derive from an adult with an advanced solid tumor such as melanoma, head and neck, liver or kidney cancer.

This clone appeared a single time. The chain combines TRBV7-9 with TRBJ2-5; D gene unclear. CDR1 and CDR2 (germline): SEHNR, FQNEAQ (reference sequence). The CDR3 is 14 residues long. The germline V and J ends were trimmed by 1 base and 1 base, with 7 bases remaining between them. This chain's CDR3 is CASSLEQAQETQYF. For the CDR3, the DNA is TGTGCCAGCAGCTTAGAACAAGCCCAAGAGACCCAGTACTTC.

This chain uses TRBV2 with TRBJ1-5; a possible D gene is TRBD1 (5 bases). CDR1 is SNHLY, CDR2 FYNNEI, per germline. Trimming left V 0 bases short and J 9 bases short, with 18 bases between. The CDR3 has 16 amino acids. The CDR3 reads CASSEAGGTSGRPQHF. The CDR3 DNA follows: TGTGCCAGCAGTGAAGCGGGAGGTACGTCGGGACGGCCCCAGCATTTT.

This rearrangement joins TRBV27 to TRBJ2-1; D is perhaps TRBD1 or TRBD2 (5 bases each). Trimming cost V 4 bases and J 4 bases, with 11 bases left between them. CDR3 length equals 14 residues. The germline V gene has CDR1 MNHEY and CDR2 SMNVEV (reference sequence). CDR3 DNA sequence: TGTGCCAGCAGTTCAGGGACCGTTTACAATGAGCAGTTCTTC. Amino acids: CASSSGTVYNEQFF.

V gene TRBV29-1 combines with J gene TRBJ2-5, with D unresolved. The length of the CDR3 is 14 residues. Between the trimmed V and J ends, which lost 0 bases and 2 bases, there was a span of 10 bases. Germline-derived CDR1 and CDR2 are SQVTM and ANQGSEA. The CDR3: CSVEEPGRQETQYF. The CDR3 region has the DNA TGCAGCGTTGAAGAGCCCGGACGACAAGAGACCCAGTACTTC. Drawing the rest from reference TRBV29-1 and TRBJ2-5, the complete variable domain is SAVISQKPSRDICQRGTSLTIQCQVDSQVTMMFWYRQQPGQSLTLIATANQGSEATYESGFVIDKFPISRPNLTFSTLTVSNMSPEDSSIYLCSVEEPGRQETQYFGPGTRLLVL.

J is TRBJ2-7 and V is TRBV10-1, with 9 bases identical to TRBD1. The germline V gene encodes CDR1 WNHNN and CDR2 SYGVQD (reference sequence). This CDR3 is 16 amino acids long. Losses at the gene ends were 4 bases for V and 4 bases for J; bases not matched to a gene: 11. The CDR3 DNA sequence: TGCGCCAGCAGTGGTTCCCCGGACAGGGGAGTTTACGAGCAGTACTTC. This sequence encodes CASSGSPDRGVYEQYF.

The chain recombines TRBV7-9 with TRBJ2-1, with TRBD1 identical over 7 bases. The CDR3 consists of 12 residues. Per germline, CDR1 SEHNR and CDR2 FQNEAQ (reference sequence). Trimming removed 5 bases from V and 7 bases from J; junction bases left unmatched: 2. CDR3 coding DNA: TGTGCCAGCAGCCGACAGGGTAATGAGCAGTTCTTC. Translated, it gives CASSRQGNEQFF. The entire variable domain, with the rest obtained from reference TRBV7-9 and TRBJ2-1, is as follows: DTGVSQNPRHKITKRGQNVTFRCDPISEHNRLYWYRQTLGQGPEFLTYFQNEAQLEKSRLLSDRFSAERPKGSFSTLEIQRTEQGDSAMYLCASSRQGNEQFFGPGTRLTVL.

Written as DNA, the CDR3 is TGCGCCAGCAGCCAAGTCCTCGGGGGCTGGGATAACTATGGCTACACCTTC. Encoded protein: CASSQVLGGWDNYGYTF. J is TRBJ1-2 and V is TRBV4-3; TRBD1 is a possible D gene (6 bases). V lost 1 base to trimming and J lost 1 base, with 16 bases between them. This CDR3 comprises 17 residues. Germline loops: CDR1 LGHNA, CDR2 YSLEER.

This chain connects TRBV7-3 to TRBJ2-2; no reliable D call. V shed 2 bases and J shed 0 bases, with 10 bases lying between them. Germline CDR1 and CDR2: SGHTA and FQGTGA. The CDR3 extends over 16 amino acids. The CDR3 DNA sequence: TGTGCCAGCAGCTTATTCCCCTTCGCGAACACCGGGGAGCTGTTTTTT. It encodes CASSLFPFANTGELFF. Supplemented by reference TRBV7-3 and TRBJ2-2, the full variable domain reads GAGVSQTPSNKVTEKGKYVELRCDPISGHTALYWYRQSLGQGPEFLIYFQGTGAADDSGLPNDRFFAVRPEGSVSTLKIQRTERGDSAVYLCASSLFPFANTGELFFGEGSRLTVL.

The V call is TRBV10-2, the J call TRBJ2-7; the match to TRBD2 covers 11 bases. The CDR3 runs to 14 residues. Germline CDR1 and CDR2: WSHSY and SAAADI. J lost 3 bases, V lost 7 bases, and 5 bases had no gene match. Here the CDR3 DNA reads TGCGCCAGCACAGTAGCGGGGGGGATCTACGAGCAGTACTTC. Its protein is CASTVAGGIYEQYF.

V gene TRBV6-5 combines with J gene TRBJ1-5; D not certain. Trimming shortened V by 2 bases and J by 5 bases, and 10 bases separated the two germline ends. The germline V gene encodes CDR1 MNHEY and CDR2 SVGAGI. The CDR3 is made up of 14 amino acids. CDR3 sequence: CASSYRRQDQPQHF. In DNA form, the CDR3 reads TGTGCCAGCAGTTACCGACGCCAAGATCAGCCCCAGCATTTT.

The chain carries TRBV7-9 and TRBJ2-5; 7 bases agree with TRBD1. The CDR3 covers 15 residues. With V trimmed by 5 bases and J by 0 bases, 6 bases remained unmatched. Germline CDR1 reads SEHNR; CDR2 reads FQNEAQ (reference sequence). As DNA, the CDR3 is TGTGCCAGCAGCATGTTACAGGGGTACCAAGAGACCCAGTACTTC. Its protein product is CASSMLQGYQETQYF.

This clone was recorded a few times. The chain couples TRBV28 to TRBJ1-1, with unresolved D. CDR1 is MDHEN, CDR2 SYDVKM, per germline. This CDR3 region has 11 residues. V lost 5 bases to trimming and J lost 7 bases, with 8 bases between them. The CDR3 DNA is TGTGCCAGCAGTCTGACATTTGAAGCTTTCTTT. It translates to CASSLTFEAFF.

This sequence joins TRBV7-2 and TRBJ2-3; no clear D gene. Trimming left V 1 base short and J 1 base short, with 9 bases between. CDR1 SGHTA and CDR2 FQGNSA come from the germline V gene. The CDR3 totals 15 residues. This CDR3 reads CASSLDSFGTDTQYF. The CDR3 DNA follows: TGTGCCAGCAGCTTAGATTCCTTTGGCACAGATACGCAGTATTTT.

The rearrangement links TRBV5-4 to TRBJ2-5; D gene ambiguous. The length of the CDR3 is 13 residues. Deletions cut 4 bases from V and 1 base from J, with 8 bases between. The germline V gene has CDR1 SGHNT and CDR2 YYREEE (reference sequence). CDR3 region: CASSGNSQETQYF. DNA of the CDR3: TGTGCCAGCAGCGGCAACAGCCAAGAGACCCAGTACTTC.

About this clone itself: A junction end diverges from the germline sequence, so it may reflect a read error. The chain recombines TRBV7-9 with TRBJ2-7; D is unresolved. Looked up from germline, CDR1 is SEHNR and CDR2 is FQNEAQ (reference sequence). CDR3 length: 12 residues. This chain's CDR3 is CASSFYSDEQYF. CDR3 nucleotide sequence: TGTGCCAGCAGCTTTTACTCCGACGAGCAGTACTTC.

The rearrangement uses TRBV4-1 and TRBJ2-1, with TRBD2 identical over 7 bases. The V and J ends lost 0 bases and 5 bases, in that order; junction bases with no gene match: 10. Germline V gene sequence: CDR1 MGHRA, CDR2 YSYEKL. This CDR3 has 17 amino acids. The CDR3 is CASSQEEVTGGHNEQFF. The CDR3 DNA reads as TGCGCCAGCAGCCAAGAAGAGGTAACGGGGGGTCACAATGAGCAGTTCTTC.

The gene calls are TRBV29-1 and TRBJ1-2; 7 bases align to TRBD1. This CDR3 contains 12 residues. V shed 5 bases, J shed 2 bases, and the junction held 2 bases outside the gene matches. CDR1 is SQVTM and CDR2 is ANQGSEA in the germline V gene. The CDR3 spells CSVSRGNYGYTF. In DNA form, the CDR3 reads TGCAGCGTTTCCAGGGGGAACTATGGCTACACCTTC.

The chain carries TRBV5-6 and TRBJ1-3, with 7 bases identical to TRBD1. The J segment lost 4 bases and the V segment lost 0 bases, leaving 4 bases of the junction unmatched. The CDR3 totals 15 residues. CDR1 and CDR2 (germline): SGHDT, YYEEEE. The CDR3 bases are TGTGCCAGCAGCTTGGGACAGGGCTACGGAAACACCATATATTTT. Translation gives CASSLGQGYGNTIYF.

This clone was seen only a few times. The rearrangement links TRBV7-2 to TRBJ2-7; D ambiguous. Germline CDR1 is SGHTA and CDR2 is FQGNSA. V was shortened by 5 bases and J by 3 bases, with 11 bases between the two germline ends. The CDR3 has 13 residues. The CDR3 region has the DNA TGTGCCAGCAGCCTCGGACGGAACTACGAGCAGTACTTC. As protein: CASSLGRNYEQYF.

The V call is TRBV5-6, the J call TRBJ2-5; no reliable D call. Trimming left V 3 bases short and J 1 base short, with 19 bases between. Germline CDR1 SGHDT, CDR2 YYEEEE. The CDR3 sequence is 17 residues long. CDR3: CASSSLPLVSFQETQYF. CDR3 sequence (DNA): TGTGCCAGCAGCTCCCTACCCTTGGTCAGCTTCCAAGAGACCCAGTACTTC.

The chain recombines TRBV6-1 with TRBJ2-3, with D uncertain. V was cut by 7 bases and J by 1 base, with 12 bases left in between. Germline CDR1 is MNHNS and CDR2 is SASEGT. The CDR3 is made up of 14 amino acids. The CDR3 protein is CASTLRLRTDTQYF. For the CDR3, the DNA is TGTGCCAGCACCCTCCGTTTACGCACAGATACGCAGTATTTT.

This clone occurred once. This chain links TRBV9 with TRBJ1-1; D ambiguous. The CDR3 covers 13 residues. Trimming shortened V by 4 bases and J by 7 bases, and 14 bases separated the two germline ends. Germline V gives CDR1 SGDLS, CDR2 YYNGEE. CDR3 protein: CASSPPRSREAFF. The CDR3, as DNA: TGTGCCAGCAGCCCCCCGAGGAGCCGTGAAGCTTTCTTT.

The chain has TRBV13 and TRBJ1-1; weak D call: TRBD1 (5 bases). The CDR3 extends over 14 amino acids. The germline V and J ends were trimmed by 5 bases and 0 bases, with 10 bases remaining between them. Germline values: CDR1 PRHDT, CDR2 FYEKMQ (reference sequence). The CDR3 loop reads CASSPTVMNTEAFF. CDR3 sequence (DNA): TGTGCCAGCAGCCCGACAGTCATGAACACTGAAGCTTTCTTT.

CDR3 bases: TGTGCCAGCAGTTGGTCCGGACAGGGGGCGGACTATGGCTACACCTTC. Protein product: CASSWSGQGADYGYTF. This rearrangement joins TRBV27 to TRBJ1-2; 11 positions agree with TRBD1. J gave up 3 bases and V 4 bases, and 7 bases lay outside the gene matches. The V gene's germline CDR1 is MNHEY and CDR2 SMNVEV (reference sequence). The CDR3 sequence is 16 residues long.

The genes are TRBV6-6 and TRBJ2-7; 7 bases agree with TRBD2. Per the germline V gene, CDR1 is MNHNY and CDR2 is SVGAGI (reference sequence). This CDR3 has 15 residues. V was pared by 5 bases and J by 3 bases, with 10 bases of the junction left unmatched. CDR3 coding DNA: TGTGCCAGCAGTCCCCGGGACTACCCCCTCTACGAGCAGTACTTC. Residues: CASSPRDYPLYEQYF.

The table lists this clone with a few counts. The sample has other DNA sequences that encode this CDR3 too. This CDR3 is CASRGTEAFF. The CDR3 coding sequence is TGTGCCAGTCGGGGCACTGAAGCTTTCTTT. V and J are TRBV6-6 and TRBJ1-1, with D uncertain. Trimming took off 9 bases at V and 4 bases at J, with 6 bases between the two ends. This CDR3 region has 10 residues. CDR1 is MNHNY, CDR2 SVGAGI, per germline (reference sequence).